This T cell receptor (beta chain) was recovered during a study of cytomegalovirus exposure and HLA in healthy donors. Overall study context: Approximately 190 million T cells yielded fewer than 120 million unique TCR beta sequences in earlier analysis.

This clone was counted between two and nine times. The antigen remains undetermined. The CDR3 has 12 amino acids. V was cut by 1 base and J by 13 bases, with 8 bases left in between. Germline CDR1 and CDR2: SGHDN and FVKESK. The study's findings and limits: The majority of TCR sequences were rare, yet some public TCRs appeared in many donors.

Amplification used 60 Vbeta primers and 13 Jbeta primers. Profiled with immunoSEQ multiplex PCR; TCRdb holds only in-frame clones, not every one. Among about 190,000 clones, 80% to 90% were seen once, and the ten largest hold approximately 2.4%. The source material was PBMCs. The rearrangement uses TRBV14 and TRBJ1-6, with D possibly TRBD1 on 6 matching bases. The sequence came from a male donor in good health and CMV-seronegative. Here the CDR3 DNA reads TGTGCCAGCAGCCAAGCCAGGGGCCCCCTCCACTTT. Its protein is CASSQARGPLHF.